The 27 T cell receptor beta chains below come from one sample, sequenced in a study of identical twins. TCRdb reprocessed the 5' RACE reads via MiXCR and lists one record per CDR3 protein. Among 450,000 or so distinct CDR3 sequences listed, roughly a quarter were seen once. This same sample was also taken into another study, of T cells expressing NK-cell markers.

Sequenced sample: CD4+ T cells sorted from blood. Receptors were obtained from a young woman in good health.

This clonotype was observed a few times. This CDR3 reads CASSIRRDRGLGYTF. The CDR3 nucleotides read TGTGCCAGTAGTATCCGACGGGACAGGGGGCTCGGCTACACCTTC. The chain combines TRBV19 with TRBJ1-2; 12 bases are a match to TRBD1. The germline V gene has CDR1 LNHDA and CDR2 SQIVND (reference sequence). The CDR3 extends over 15 amino acids. V was clipped by 3 bases and J by 8 bases; unmatched bases: 7. The full variable domain, rest sourced from reference TRBV19 and TRBJ1-2, is DGGITQSPKYLFRKEGQNVTLSCEQNLNHDAMYWYRQDPGQGLRLIYYSQIVNDFQKGDIAEGYSVSREKKESFPLTVTSAQKNPTAFYLCASSIRRDRGLGYTFGSGTRLTVV.

This clonotype was counted a few times. V usage is TRBV5-1 and J usage is TRBJ2-3; D is tentatively TRBD1 or TRBD2 (6 bases each). This CDR3 has 16 amino acids. The germline V and J ends were trimmed by 6 bases and 1 base, with 18 bases remaining between them. Germline V CDR1 and CDR2: SGHRS, YFSETQ. Here the CDR3 reads CASNLGGHIRTDTQYF. In nucleotides, the CDR3 is TGCGCCAGCAATTTGGGGGGCCATATACGCACAGATACGCAGTATTTT.

The chain links TRBV20-1 to TRBJ2-7; TRBD1 is a possible D gene (5 bases). With 5 bases removed from V and 0 bases from J, the gap between germline ends came to 11 bases. This CDR3 region has 13 residues. Germline V gene sequence: CDR1 DFQATT, CDR2 SNEGSKA (reference sequence). As DNA, the CDR3 is TGCAGTGCTCTTGACAGCCCCTCCTACGAGCAGTACTTC. Translation gives CSALDSPSYEQYF.

The chain links TRBV12-3 or TRBV12-4 to TRBJ1-1, with 9 positions matching TRBD1. The trim removed 6 bases at V and 4 bases at J, leaving 3 bases unmatched. The CDR3 runs to 13 residues. The CDR3 sequence: CASRPTGGTEAFF. CDR3 sequence (DNA): TGTGCCAGCAGGCCGACAGGGGGCACTGAAGCTTTCTTT.

The rearrangement links TRBV20-1 to TRBJ2-3; 9 bases are a match to TRBD2. With 6 bases clipped from V and 2 bases from J, the junction kept 6 bases outside the gene matches. Germline V CDR1 and CDR2: DFQATT, SNEGSKA (reference sequence). The length of the CDR3 is 14 residues. In DNA form, the CDR3 reads TGCAGTGCCATTCTAGCGGGGACCACAGATACGCAGTATTTT. This gives the protein CSAILAGTTDTQYF.

This clonotype has only a few counts. The chain couples TRBV12-3 or TRBV12-4 to TRBJ2-3, with D hard to call. This CDR3 is 13 amino acids long. V gave up 3 bases and J gave up 5 bases, with 9 bases separating them. The CDR3 DNA is TGTGCCAGCAGTTTCGGCTTGGGAGATACGCAGTATTTT. It codes for CASSFGLGDTQYF.

J is TRBJ2-3 and V is TRBV24-1; D unclear. V gave up 1 base and J gave up 1 base, with 8 bases separating them. Germline CDR1 reads KGHDR; CDR2 reads SFDVKD. The CDR3 sequence is 15 residues long. The CDR3 region is CATSDFKGGTDTQYF. As DNA, the CDR3 is TGTGCCACCAGTGATTTCAAGGGTGGCACAGATACGCAGTATTTT.

This clonotype has only a few counts. At one end the junction does not follow the germline gene, possibly because of a read error. V gene TRBV18 combines with J gene TRBJ2-5; 9 nucleotides align to TRBD1. Germline assignment: CDR1 KGHSH and CDR2 LQKENI. This CDR3 has 17 residues. The CDR3: CASSPQNRGRKEETQYF. The CDR3 nucleotides are TGTGCCAGCTCCCCACAAAACAGGGGGCGAAAGGAAGAGACCCAGTACTTC.

This clonotype showed up just a few times. V and J are TRBV7-9 and TRBJ2-7; D is uncertain. The CDR3 sequence is 11 residues long. Trimming cost V 3 bases and J 9 bases, with 9 bases left between them. Germline V gene sequence: CDR1 SEHNR, CDR2 FQNEAQ (reference sequence). The CDR3 loop reads CASSLRYRQYF. The DNA for the CDR3 is TGTGCCAGCAGCTTGCGGTATCGGCAGTACTTC.

This chain uses TRBV10-2 with TRBJ2-2; perhaps TRBD1 as D (5 bases). Germline V lookup: CDR1 WSHSY, CDR2 SAAADI. V gave up 6 bases and J gave up 1 base, with 9 bases separating them. This CDR3 is 14 amino acids long. DNA for the CDR3: TGCGCCAGCAGAGGGGCCCTGAACACCGGGGAGCTGTTTTTT. Protein product: CASRGALNTGELFF.

V usage is TRBV10-2 and J usage is TRBJ1-1; 7 positions match TRBD1. Trimming removed 4 bases from V and 4 bases from J; junction bases left unmatched: 6. The CDR3 extends over 14 amino acids. CDR1 is WSHSY, CDR2 SAAADI, per germline. The DNA of the CDR3 is TGCGCCAGCAGTGGGCAGGGGGGAGTCACTGAAGCTTTCTTT. It specifies CASSGQGGVTEAFF.

The V and J genes are TRBV9 and TRBJ1-2, with 8 bases matching TRBD1. The CDR3 is 14 amino acids. V lost 4 bases and J lost 4; bases outside the gene matches: 6. Germline assignment: CDR1 SGDLS and CDR2 YYNGEE. This CDR3 is CASSTGQGIYGYTF. DNA of the CDR3: TGTGCCAGCAGCACTGGACAGGGCATCTATGGCTACACCTTC.

The chain recombines TRBV20-1 with TRBJ2-1, with D perhaps being TRBD1 or TRBD2 (7 bases each). The CDR3 is 14 residues long. Germline loops: CDR1 DFQATT, CDR2 SNEGSKA (reference sequence). The CDR3 loop is CSAPTAGGESEQFF. For the CDR3, the DNA is TGCAGCGCTCCAACTGCAGGGGGGGAGAGTGAGCAGTTCTTC.

This clonotype turned up a few times. The chain joins TRBV5-1 to TRBJ2-3; D unclear. This CDR3 region has 13 residues. Germline V gene lookup returns CDR1 SGHRS and CDR2 YFSETQ. The V gene lost 4 bases and the J gene lost 2 bases, with 8 bases spanning the gap. The CDR3: CASSPGDTDTQYF. The CDR3 nucleotides are TGCGCCAGCAGCCCGGGCGACACAGATACGCAGTATTTT.

This clonotype was counted between two and nine times. The V call is TRBV10-3, the J call TRBJ2-5; 11 bases agree with TRBD2. Germline CDR1 and CDR2: ENHRY and SYGVKD. The CDR3 is 14 amino acids. After removal of 6 bases from V and 5 bases from J, the junction contained 5 bases not matched to a gene. This CDR3 is CAISVAGGQETQYF. CDR3 DNA: TGTGCCATCAGCGTAGCGGGGGGGCAGGAGACCCAGTACTTC.

The V and J genes are TRBV9 and TRBJ2-1; no clear D. This CDR3 has 13 amino acids. V lost 0 bases and J 7 bases, leaving 8 bases between the germline ends. Germline values: CDR1 SGDLS, CDR2 YYNGEE. CDR3 residues: CASSVALRNEQFF. The DNA of the CDR3 is TGTGCCAGCAGCGTAGCCCTCCGGAATGAGCAGTTCTTC.

This clonotype appeared a few times. The CDR3 region is CASSFRVGAEAFF. In DNA form, the CDR3 reads TGTGCCAGCAGTTTTCGTGTGGGCGCTGAAGCTTTCTTT. The chain couples TRBV12-3 or TRBV12-4 to TRBJ1-1, with no clear D. The length of the CDR3 is 13 residues. V lost 3 bases and J 6 bases, leaving 11 bases between the germline ends.

The CDR3 loop reads CASSSNRDRDYTF. The CDR3 coding sequence is TGTGCCAGCAGCTCCAACCGGGACAGAGACTACACCTTC. V gene TRBV7-2 combines with J gene TRBJ1-2; 7 bases match TRBD1. This CDR3 contains 13 residues. Germline V lookup: CDR1 SGHTA, CDR2 FQGNSA. Trimming took 4 bases from V and 10 from J; bases not matched to a gene: 9.

The gene calls are TRBV5-1 and TRBJ2-1; D might be TRBD2 (5 bases). Per the germline V gene, CDR1 is SGHRS and CDR2 is YFSETQ. The CDR3 has 15 residues. The V end lost 0 bases, the J end lost 1 base, and 8 bases lay between the germline ends. The CDR3 sequence: CASSLAGESYNEQFF. For the CDR3, the DNA is TGCGCCAGCAGCTTGGCCGGGGAATCCTACAATGAGCAGTTCTTC.

This clonotype was seen only a few times. The chain carries TRBV20-1 and TRBJ1-1; maybe TRBD1 (6 bases). This CDR3 is 13 amino acids long. Germline V CDR1 and CDR2: DFQATT, SNEGSKA (reference sequence). Trimming pared 3 bases from V and 1 base from J, leaving 9 bases between. CDR3: CSASGGANTEAFF. In DNA form, the CDR3 reads TGCAGTGCTAGCGGGGGGGCGAACACTGAAGCTTTCTTT.

This clonotype was recorded a few times. The rearrangement joins TRBV7-2 to TRBJ2-2; the D is unclear. V was pared by 3 bases and J by 3 bases, with 8 bases between. CDR1 SGHTA and CDR2 FQGNSA come from the germline V gene. This CDR3 comprises 14 residues. The CDR3 nucleotides are TGTGCCAGCAGCTTCGTTGTGGACACCGGGGAGCTGTTTTTT. Protein sequence: CASSFVVDTGELFF.

The V call is TRBV7-9, the J call TRBJ2-5; D unresolved. The ends were cut back, 0 bases at V and 0 bases at J, with 8 bases in the middle. CDR3 size: 15 residues. Germline V lookup: CDR1 SEHNR, CDR2 FQNEAQ (reference sequence). CDR3 DNA sequence: TGTGCCAGCAGCTTAGCTGGGCGGTACCAAGAGACCCAGTACTTC. Protein sequence: CASSLAGRYQETQYF.

This rearrangement joins TRBV20-1 to TRBJ2-3; 10 nucleotides line up with TRBD2. Germline V gene lookup returns CDR1 DFQATT and CDR2 SNEGSKA (reference sequence). J was trimmed by 5 bases and V by 5 bases; bases with no gene match: 4. The CDR3 covers 13 residues. CDR3: CSAASGSGDTQYF. In DNA form, the CDR3 reads TGCAGTGCTGCTAGCGGGAGTGGAGATACGCAGTATTTT.

This clonotype was recorded a few times. This chain uses TRBV12-3 or TRBV12-4 with TRBJ2-7; no reliable D call. The CDR3 loop spans 15 amino acids. With 6 bases removed from V and 7 bases from J, the gap between germline ends came to 22 bases. The CDR3 spells CASSSPVGGVLEQYF. The DNA of the CDR3 is TGTGCCAGCAGCTCCCCCGTCGGCGGCGTCCTGGAGCAGTACTTC.

In this sample, this clonotype turned up a few times. The chain carries TRBV3-1 and TRBJ2-5, with D unclear. Trimming took off 2 bases at V and 5 bases at J, with 6 bases between the two ends. CDR3 length equals 12 residues. The V gene's germline CDR1 is LGHDT and CDR2 YNNKEL (reference sequence). CDR3 DNA sequence: TGTGCCAGCAGCCAAAGCGACGAGACCCAGTACTTC. Translating gives CASSQSDETQYF.

Only a few counts were recorded for this clonotype. V and J are TRBV12-3 or TRBV12-4 and TRBJ1-1; D might be TRBD1 (5 bases). The CDR3 contains 11 residues. Trimming stripped 6 bases from V and 11 bases from J, with 13 bases between. DNA for the CDR3: TGTGCCAGCAGGGGGCGGGGAAGTGCTTTCTTT. Translated: CASRGRGSAFF.

The CDR3 sequence: CASSGGSHPETQYF. CDR3 in DNA: TGTGCCAGCAGTGGTGGATCGCACCCTGAGACCCAGTACTTC. The chain links TRBV2 to TRBJ2-5; D unresolved. CDR3 size: 14 residues. The V gene lost 4 bases and the J gene lost 5 bases, with 14 bases spanning the gap. Looked up from germline, CDR1 is SNHLY and CDR2 is FYNNEI.